This TCR beta chain was recorded in a study of blood T cell repertoires in COVID-19. Background on the study: The analysed material was cDNA or gDNA that came from T cells, B-cell-depleted T cells, or PBMCs.

Produced via immunoSEQ multiplex PCR; TCRdb's table is partial and in-frame only. The sample has 130,000 to 150,000 clones, around 84% seen once. The germline V gene has CDR1 LNHDA and CDR2 SQIVND (reference sequence). Trimming shortened V by 3 bases and J by 8 bases, and 14 bases separated the two germline ends. CDR3 length: 14 amino acids. Sequencing was carried out using peripheral blood. The clonotype originates from a human donor in a cohort sampled during active COVID-19. The rearrangement links TRBV19 to TRBJ2-1; a weak D match, TRBD2 (6 bases). The CDR3 nucleotides read TGTGCCAGTAGTATCCGGGACTTCCGAGATGAGCAGTTCTTC. Its protein is CASSIRDFRDEQFF.